This T cell receptor (beta chain) stems from a study of cytomegalovirus exposure and HLA in healthy donors. A note on this clone: Its antigen is still unknown.

Germline V lookup: CDR1 SGHRS, CDR2 YFSETQ. Trimming shortened V by 4 bases and J by 4 bases, and 23 bases separated the two germline ends. This CDR3 comprises 17 residues. The donors were part of the validation cohort, which consisted of some 120 subjects and was separate from the first cohort of about 670 subjects. Study-wide results and limits: Most TCR sequences were seen very rarely across donors, but some public TCRs occurred in many. The classifier was said to identify cytomegalovirus status with high specificity and sensitivity. The CMV antigen specificity of a few CMV-associated chains was confirmed through in vitro analysis.

Measured with immunoSEQ multiplex PCR; TCRdb has only the in-frame clones, and not every one. The repertoire holds 120,000 or so clones, with approximately 91% as singletons. Sequencing was performed on PBMCs. The chain uses TRBV5-1 and TRBJ1-2, with a possible D match to TRBD1 (5 bases). This receptor was obtained from a woman aged 18 to 35 in good health and CMV-seronegative. CDR3 sequence (DNA): TGCGCCAGCAGCAGCGGGGGGGACCTGAGGTTGGGCTATGGCTACACCTTC. Translating gives CASSSGGDLRLGYGYTF.